The sequence of this T cell receptor (beta chain) was determined in a study of shared clonotypes between healthy human individuals. Study at large: Each donor had three CD4 naive, three CD4 memory, two CD8 naive and one CD8 memory plate. Study-wide results and caveats: Sequencing of the sorted subsets was shown by rarefaction to be incomplete despite large depth.

Genomic DNA from each subset was divided evenly over several immunoSEQ plates. Original methodology: Filtering differed since immunoSEQ provided only junctions, with no quality scores. TCRdb's copy holds only in-frame clones and misses some; the assay was immunoSEQ multiplex PCR. V and J calls and clone size are those listed in that table; D and trimming were worked out from the DNA. The table lists 1 million to 1.2 million clones, roughly 77% of them singletons. In the case of this clone: Its matching antigen is unknown.

The TCR comes from a man younger than 35 in good health. Some clones in this sample may be carry-over from other donors' samples. Sequenced sample: memory CD4+ T cells from PBMCs. Subset noted: CD45RA-negative fraction.

CDR3 loop: CATQQAMNTEAFF. DNA of the CDR3: TGTGCCACCCAACAGGCGATGAACACTGAAGCTTTCTTT. The chain couples TRBV2 to TRBJ1-1; D might be TRBD1 (5 bases). Germline CDR1 reads SNHLY; CDR2 reads FYNNEI. Trimming took off 10 bases at V and 0 bases at J, with 12 bases between the two ends. The CDR3 covers 13 residues.